This T cell receptor (beta chain) was sequenced during a study of blood T cells in healthy people across ages. The study, taken as a whole, reports: TCR beta diversity, measured per million T cells, fell in a roughly linear way with age. Conclusively comparing naive with antigen-experienced cells was impossible with unsorted PBMCs.

Samples each yielded at least 5.5 micrograms of total RNA. This CDR3 is 15 amino acids long. The ends were cut back, 0 bases at V and 2 bases at J, with 11 bases in the middle. Germline loops: CDR1 DFQATT, CDR2 SNEGSKA (reference sequence). Using a J-beta primer mix together with a sample-barcoded 5' primer, a second PCR was run for roughly 6 to 11 cycles. Every molecule of cDNA carried a tag from a template-switch adaptor with 12 random nucleotides. One entry per CDR3 protein, called by TCRdb with MiXCR from the 5' RACE reads. The sample consists of about 670,000 distinct CDR3 sequences, around 38% of them appearing once. A note on this clonotype: Its antigen remains unknown.

The sequence derives from a man older than 75 in good health. The chain has TRBV20-1 and TRBJ2-1; the D gene is possibly TRBD2 (5 bases). Specimen: blood. The CDR3 region is CSARDHQRTYNEQFF. CDR3 bases: TGCAGTGCTAGAGATCACCAGCGGACCTACAATGAGCAGTTCTTC.